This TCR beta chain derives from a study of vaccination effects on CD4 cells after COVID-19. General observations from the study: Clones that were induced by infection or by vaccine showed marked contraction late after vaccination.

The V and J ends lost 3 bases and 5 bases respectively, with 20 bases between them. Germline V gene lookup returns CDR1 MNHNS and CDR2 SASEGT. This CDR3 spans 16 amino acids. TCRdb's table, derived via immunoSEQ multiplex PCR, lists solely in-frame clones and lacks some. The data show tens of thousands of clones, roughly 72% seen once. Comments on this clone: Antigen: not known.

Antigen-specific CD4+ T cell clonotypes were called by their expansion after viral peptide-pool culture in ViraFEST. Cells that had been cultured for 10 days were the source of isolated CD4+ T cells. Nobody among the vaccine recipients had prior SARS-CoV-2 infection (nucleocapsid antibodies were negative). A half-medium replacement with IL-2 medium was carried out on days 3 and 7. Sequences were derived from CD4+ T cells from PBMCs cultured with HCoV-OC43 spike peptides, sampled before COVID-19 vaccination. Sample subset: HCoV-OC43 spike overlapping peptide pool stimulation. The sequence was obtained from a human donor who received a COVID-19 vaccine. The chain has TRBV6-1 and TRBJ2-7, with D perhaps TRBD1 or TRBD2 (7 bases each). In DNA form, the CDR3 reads TGTGCCAGCAGTGACAGGGGGACCGGACGGGGGGACGAGCAGTACGTC. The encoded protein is CASSDRGTGRGDEQYV.